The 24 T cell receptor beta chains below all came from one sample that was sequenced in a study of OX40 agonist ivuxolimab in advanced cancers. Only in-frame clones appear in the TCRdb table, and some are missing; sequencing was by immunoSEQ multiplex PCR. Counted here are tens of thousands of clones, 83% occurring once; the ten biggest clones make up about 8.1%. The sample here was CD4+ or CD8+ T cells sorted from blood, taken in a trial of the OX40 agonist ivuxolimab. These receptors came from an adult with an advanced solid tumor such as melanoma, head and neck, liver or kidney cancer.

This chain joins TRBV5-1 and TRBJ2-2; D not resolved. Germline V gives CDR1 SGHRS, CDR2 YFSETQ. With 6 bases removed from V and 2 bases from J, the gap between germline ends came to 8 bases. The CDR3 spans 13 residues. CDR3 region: CASIGTNTGELFF. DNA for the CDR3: TGCGCCAGCATTGGCACCAACACCGGGGAGCTGTTTTTT.

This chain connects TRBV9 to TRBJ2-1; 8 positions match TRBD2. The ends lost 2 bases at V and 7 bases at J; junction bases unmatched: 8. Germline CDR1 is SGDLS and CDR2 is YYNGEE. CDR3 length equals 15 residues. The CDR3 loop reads CASSVTGGLGNEQFF. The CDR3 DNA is TGTGCCAGCAGCGTCACCGGGGGACTAGGTAATGAGCAGTTCTTC.

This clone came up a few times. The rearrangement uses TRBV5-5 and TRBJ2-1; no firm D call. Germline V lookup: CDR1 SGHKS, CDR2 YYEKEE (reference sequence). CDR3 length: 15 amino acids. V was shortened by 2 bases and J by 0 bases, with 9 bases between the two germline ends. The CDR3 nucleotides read TGTGCCAGCAGCTTCGTACCAAGCTCCTACAATGAGCAGTTCTTC. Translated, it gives CASSFVPSSYNEQFF.

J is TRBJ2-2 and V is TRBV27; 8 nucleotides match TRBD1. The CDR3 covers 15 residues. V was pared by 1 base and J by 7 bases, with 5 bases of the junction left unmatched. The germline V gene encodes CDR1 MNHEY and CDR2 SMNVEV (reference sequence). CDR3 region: CASSLWQGADGELFF. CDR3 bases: TGTGCCAGCAGTTTATGGCAGGGGGCTGACGGGGAGCTGTTTTTT.

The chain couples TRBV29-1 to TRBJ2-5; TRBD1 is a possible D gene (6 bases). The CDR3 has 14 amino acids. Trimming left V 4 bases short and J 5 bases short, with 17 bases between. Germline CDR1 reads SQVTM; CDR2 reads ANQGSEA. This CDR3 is CSVVGRGGRETQYF. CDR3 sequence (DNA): TGCAGCGTTGTTGGCAGGGGTGGTCGGGAGACCCAGTACTTC. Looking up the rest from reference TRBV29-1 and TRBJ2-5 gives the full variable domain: SAVISQKPSRDICQRGTSLTIQCQVDSQVTMMFWYRQQPGQSLTLIATANQGSEATYESGFVIDKFPISRPNLTFSTLTVSNMSPEDSSIYLCSVVGRGGRETQYFGPGTRLLVL.

The CDR3 DNA reads as TGTGCCAGCAGTTTATCGGACAGGGTCGGATACGAGCAGTACTTC. Translating gives CASSLSDRVGYEQYF. The chain carries TRBV27 and TRBJ2-7; the match to TRBD1 covers 8 bases. The CDR3 runs to 15 residues. Germline V gives CDR1 MNHEY, CDR2 SMNVEV (reference sequence). J gave up 4 bases and V 0 bases, and 5 bases lay outside the gene matches.

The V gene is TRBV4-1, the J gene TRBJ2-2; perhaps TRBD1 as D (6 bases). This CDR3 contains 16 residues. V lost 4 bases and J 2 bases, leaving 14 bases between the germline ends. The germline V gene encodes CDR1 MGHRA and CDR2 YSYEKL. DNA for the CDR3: TGCGCCAGCAGCCCTAGAGGGGGAATAAACACCGGGGAGCTGTTTTTT. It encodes CASSPRGGINTGELFF.

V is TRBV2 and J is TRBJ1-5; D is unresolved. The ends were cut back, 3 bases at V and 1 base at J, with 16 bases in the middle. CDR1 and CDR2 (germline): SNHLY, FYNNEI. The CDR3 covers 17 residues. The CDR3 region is CASSDYPGPASNQPQHF. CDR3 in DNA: TGTGCCAGCAGTGATTACCCCGGGCCCGCGAGCAATCAGCCCCAGCATTTT.

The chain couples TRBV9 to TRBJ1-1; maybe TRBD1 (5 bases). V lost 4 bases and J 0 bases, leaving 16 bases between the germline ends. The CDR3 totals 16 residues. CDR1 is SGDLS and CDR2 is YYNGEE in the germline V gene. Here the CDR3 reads CASSLIGSGLNTEAFF. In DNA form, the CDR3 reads TGTGCCAGCAGCCTCATCGGATCAGGGCTGAACACTGAAGCTTTCTTT.

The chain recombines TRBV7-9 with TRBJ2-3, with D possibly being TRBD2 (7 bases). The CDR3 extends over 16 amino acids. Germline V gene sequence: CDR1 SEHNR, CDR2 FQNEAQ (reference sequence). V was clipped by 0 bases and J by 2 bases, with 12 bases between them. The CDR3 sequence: CASSLAAGAFTDTQYF. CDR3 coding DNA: TGTGCCAGCAGCTTAGCGGCGGGGGCTTTCACAGATACGCAGTATTTT.

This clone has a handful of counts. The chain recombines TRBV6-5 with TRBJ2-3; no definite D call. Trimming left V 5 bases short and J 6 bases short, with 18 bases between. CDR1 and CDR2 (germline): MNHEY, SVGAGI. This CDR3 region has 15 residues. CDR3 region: CASSLLSDRADTQYF. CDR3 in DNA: TGTGCCAGCAGTCTACTATCCGACCGTGCGGATACGCAGTATTTT.

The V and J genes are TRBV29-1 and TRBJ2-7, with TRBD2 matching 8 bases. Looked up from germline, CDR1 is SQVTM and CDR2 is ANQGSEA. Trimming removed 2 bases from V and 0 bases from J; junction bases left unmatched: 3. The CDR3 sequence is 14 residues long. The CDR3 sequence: CSVETSGSSYEQYF. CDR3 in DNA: TGCAGCGTTGAAACTAGCGGAAGCTCCTACGAGCAGTACTTC.

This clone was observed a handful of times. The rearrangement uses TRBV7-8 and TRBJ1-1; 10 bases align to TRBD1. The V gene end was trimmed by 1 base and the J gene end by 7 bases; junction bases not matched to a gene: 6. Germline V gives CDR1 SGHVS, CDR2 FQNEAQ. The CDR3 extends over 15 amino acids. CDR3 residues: CASSLEGQGKGEAFF. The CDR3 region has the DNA TGTGCCAGCAGCTTAGAGGGACAGGGGAAAGGTGAAGCTTTCTTT.

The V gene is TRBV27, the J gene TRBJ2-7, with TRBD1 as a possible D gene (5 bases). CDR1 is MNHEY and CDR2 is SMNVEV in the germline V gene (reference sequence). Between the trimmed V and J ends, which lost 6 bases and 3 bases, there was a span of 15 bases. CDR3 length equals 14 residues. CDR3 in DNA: TGTGCCAGCAGAAGTCAGGGTAGGGACTACGAGCAGTACTTC. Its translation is CASRSQGRDYEQYF.

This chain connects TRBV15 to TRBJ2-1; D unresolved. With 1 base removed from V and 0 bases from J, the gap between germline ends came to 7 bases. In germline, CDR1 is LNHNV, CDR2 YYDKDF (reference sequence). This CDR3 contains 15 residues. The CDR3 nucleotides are TGTGCCACCAGCAGAGCTTCCAGCTCCTACAATGAGCAGTTCTTC. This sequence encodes CATSRASSSYNEQFF.

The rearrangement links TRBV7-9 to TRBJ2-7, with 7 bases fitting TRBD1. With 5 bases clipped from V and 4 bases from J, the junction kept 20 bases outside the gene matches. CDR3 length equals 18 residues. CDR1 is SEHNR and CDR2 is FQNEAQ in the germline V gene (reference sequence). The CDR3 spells CASSARDSLIGLGYEQYF. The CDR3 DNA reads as TGTGCCAGCAGCGCTCGGGACAGCCTTATAGGTCTAGGGTACGAGCAGTACTTC.

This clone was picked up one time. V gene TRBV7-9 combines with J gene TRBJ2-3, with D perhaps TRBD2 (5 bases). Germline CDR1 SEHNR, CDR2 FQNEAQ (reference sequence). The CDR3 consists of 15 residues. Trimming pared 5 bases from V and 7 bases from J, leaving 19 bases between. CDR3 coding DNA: TGTGCCAGCAGCGGAGGTGTAGGCGGGTTGAATACGCAGTATTTT. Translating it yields CASSGGVGGLNTQYF.

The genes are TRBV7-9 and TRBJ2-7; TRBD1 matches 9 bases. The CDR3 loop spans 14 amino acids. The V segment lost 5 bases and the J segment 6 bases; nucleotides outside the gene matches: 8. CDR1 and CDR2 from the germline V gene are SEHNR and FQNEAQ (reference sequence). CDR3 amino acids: CASSTRDRVAEQYF. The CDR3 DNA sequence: TGTGCCAGCAGCACCCGGGACAGGGTAGCCGAGCAGTACTTC.

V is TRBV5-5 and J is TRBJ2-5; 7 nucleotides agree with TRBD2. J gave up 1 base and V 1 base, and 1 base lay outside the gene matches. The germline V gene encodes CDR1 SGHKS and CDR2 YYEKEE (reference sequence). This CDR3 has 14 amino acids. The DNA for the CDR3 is TGTGCCAGCAGCTTGTGGGGGGGCCAAGAGACCCAGTACTTC. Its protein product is CASSLWGGQETQYF.

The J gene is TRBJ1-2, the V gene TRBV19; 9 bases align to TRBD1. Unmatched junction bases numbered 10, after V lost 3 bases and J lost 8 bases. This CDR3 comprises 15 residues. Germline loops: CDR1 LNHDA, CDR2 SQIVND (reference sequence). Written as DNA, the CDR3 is TGTGCCAGTAGTATCGGGACAGGGCGGGGTGTCGGCTACACCTTC. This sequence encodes CASSIGTGRGVGYTF.

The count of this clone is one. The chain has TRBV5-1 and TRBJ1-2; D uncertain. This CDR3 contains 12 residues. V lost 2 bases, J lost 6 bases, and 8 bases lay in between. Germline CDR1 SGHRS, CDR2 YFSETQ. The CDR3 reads CASSFNLNGYTF. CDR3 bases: TGCGCCAGCAGCTTCAATTTGAATGGCTACACCTTC.

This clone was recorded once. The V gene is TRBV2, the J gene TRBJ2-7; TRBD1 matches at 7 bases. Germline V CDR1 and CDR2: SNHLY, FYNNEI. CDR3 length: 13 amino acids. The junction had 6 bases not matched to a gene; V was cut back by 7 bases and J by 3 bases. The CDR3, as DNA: TGTGCCAGCACGGGGACAGCATACTACGAGCAGTACTTC. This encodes CASTGTAYYEQYF.

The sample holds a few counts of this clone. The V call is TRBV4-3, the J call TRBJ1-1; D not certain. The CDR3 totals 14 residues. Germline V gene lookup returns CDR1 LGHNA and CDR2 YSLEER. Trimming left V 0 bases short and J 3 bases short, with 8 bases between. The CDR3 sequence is CASSQDREYTEAFF. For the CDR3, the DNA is TGCGCCAGCAGCCAAGATCGGGAATACACTGAAGCTTTCTTT.

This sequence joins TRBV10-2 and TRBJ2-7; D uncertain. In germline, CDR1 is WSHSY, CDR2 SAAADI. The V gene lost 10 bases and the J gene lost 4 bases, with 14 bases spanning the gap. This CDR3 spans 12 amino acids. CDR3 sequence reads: CATLGQSYEQYF. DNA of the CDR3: TGCGCCACCTTAGGGCAGAGTTACGAGCAGTACTTC.